The TCR beta chain described here comes from a study of shared clonotypes between healthy human individuals. CDR3 length equals 15 residues. V trimming: 5 bases; J trimming: 2 bases; junction bases outside the gene matches: 4. CDR1 PRHDT and CDR2 FYEKMQ come from the germline V gene (reference sequence). Some clones are missing from TCRdb's copy, which holds only in-frame ones; the method was immunoSEQ multiplex PCR. The data show 2 million to 3 million clones, roughly 93% seen once. The rearrangement joins TRBV13 to TRBJ1-2; 11 bases agree with TRBD1. This TCR derives from a young man in good health. Some clones in this sample may be carry-over from other donors' samples. Sequenced sample: naive CD4+ T cells from PBMCs. Subset meaning: CD45RA+ positively selected. The DNA for the CDR3 is TGTGCCAGCAGCGCCGGGACAGGGGGGAACTATGGCTACACCTTC. It encodes CASSAGTGGNYGYTF.